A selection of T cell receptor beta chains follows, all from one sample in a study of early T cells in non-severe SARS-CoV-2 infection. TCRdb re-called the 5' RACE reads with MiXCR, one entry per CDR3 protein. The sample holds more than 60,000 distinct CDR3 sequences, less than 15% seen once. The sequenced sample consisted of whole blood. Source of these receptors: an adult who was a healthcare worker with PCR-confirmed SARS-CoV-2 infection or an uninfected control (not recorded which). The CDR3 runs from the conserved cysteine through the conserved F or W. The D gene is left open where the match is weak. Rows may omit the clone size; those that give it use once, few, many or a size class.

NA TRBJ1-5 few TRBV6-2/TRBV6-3 CASRSTGGSNQPQHF TGTGCCAGCAGGTCGACAGGAGGGAGCAATCAGCCCCAGCATTTT
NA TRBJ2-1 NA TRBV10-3 CAISEFGGADNEQFF TGTGCCATCAGTGAGTTCGGGGGCGCCGACAATGAGCAGTTCTTC
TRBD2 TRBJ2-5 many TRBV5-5 CASSFADMTSGRKTQYF TGTGCCAGCAGCTTTGCTGATATGACTAGCGGGAGGAAGACCCAGTACTTC
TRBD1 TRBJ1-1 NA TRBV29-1 CSAQGYTEAFF TGCAGCGCACAGGGGTATACTGAAGCTTTCTTT
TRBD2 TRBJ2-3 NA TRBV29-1 CSVGLAGVPDTQYF TGCAGCGTGGGACTAGCGGGAGTGCCAGATACGCAGTATTTT
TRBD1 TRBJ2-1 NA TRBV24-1 CATSDLGEGALRNEQFF TGTGCCACCAGTGATTTAGGAGAGGGGGCGCTGAGGAATGAGCAGTTCTTC
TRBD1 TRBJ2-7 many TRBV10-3 CAISWGTADAYEQYF TGTGCCATCAGCTGGGGGACAGCGGATGCCTACGAGCAGTACTTC
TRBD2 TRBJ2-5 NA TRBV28 CASRGTSGSRETQYF TGTGCCAGCAGAGGGACTAGCGGGAGTCGAGAGACCCAGTACTTC
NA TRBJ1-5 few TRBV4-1 CASSQEGDNDQPQHF TGCGCCAGCAGCCAAGAGGGGGACAACGATCAGCCCCAGCATTTT
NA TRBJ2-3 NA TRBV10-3 CAIEVGQCQYF TGTGCCATCGAGGTCGGACAATGTCAATATTTT
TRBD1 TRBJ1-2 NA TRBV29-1 CSVGQGATNYGYTF TGCAGCGTTGGACAGGGGGCGACTAACTATGGCTACACCTTC
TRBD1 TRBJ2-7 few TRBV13 CASSLGDRVGEQYF TGTGCCAGCAGCTTAGGGGACAGGGTAGGGGAGCAGTACTTC
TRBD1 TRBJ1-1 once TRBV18 CASSLGTGGLGTEAFF TGTGCCAGCTCACTTGGGACAGGGGGCCTGGGGACTGAAGCTTTCTTT
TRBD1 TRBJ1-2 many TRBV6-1 CASSEALGQGDHGYTF TGTGCCAGCAGTGAAGCCCTGGGACAGGGGGATCATGGCTACACCTTC
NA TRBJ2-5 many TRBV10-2 CASRKDRRYQETQYF TGCGCCAGCAGAAAAGACAGGAGGTATCAAGAGACCCAGTACTTC
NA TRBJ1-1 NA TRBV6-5 CASSYGRGAFF TGTGCCAGCAGTTACGGGAGGGGGGCTTTCTTT
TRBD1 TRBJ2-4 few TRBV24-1 CATSRPEDRGRNIQYF TGTGCCACCAGCCGCCCAGAAGACAGGGGGCGAAACATTCAGTACTTC